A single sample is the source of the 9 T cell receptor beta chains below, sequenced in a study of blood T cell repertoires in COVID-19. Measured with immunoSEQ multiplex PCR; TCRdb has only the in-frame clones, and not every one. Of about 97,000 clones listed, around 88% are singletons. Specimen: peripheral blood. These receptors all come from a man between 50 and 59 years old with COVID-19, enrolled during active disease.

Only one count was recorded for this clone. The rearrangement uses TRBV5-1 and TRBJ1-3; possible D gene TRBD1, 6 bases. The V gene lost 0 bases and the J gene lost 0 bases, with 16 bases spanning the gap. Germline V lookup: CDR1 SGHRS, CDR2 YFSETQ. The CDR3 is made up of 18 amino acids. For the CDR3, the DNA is TGCGCCAGCAGCTTGGGGGGGCGCGGGTCAGTCTCTGGAAACACCATATATTTT. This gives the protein CASSLGGRGSVSGNTIYF. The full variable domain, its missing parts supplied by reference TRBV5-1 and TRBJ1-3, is KAGVTQTPRYLIKTRGQQVTLSCSPISGHRSVSWYQQTPGQGLQFLFEYFSETQRNKGNFPGRFSGRQFSNSRSEMNVSTLELGDSALYLCASSLGGRGSVSGNTIYFGEGSWLTVV.

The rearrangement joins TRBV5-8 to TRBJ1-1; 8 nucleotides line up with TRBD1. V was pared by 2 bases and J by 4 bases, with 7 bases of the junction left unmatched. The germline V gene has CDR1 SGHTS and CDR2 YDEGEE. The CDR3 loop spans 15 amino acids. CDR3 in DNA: TGTGCCAGCAGCTTTGGGTGGCAGGGGGCCACTGAAGCTTTCTTT. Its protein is CASSFGWQGATEAFF. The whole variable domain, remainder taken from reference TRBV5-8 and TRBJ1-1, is EAGVTQSPTHLIKTRGQQATLRCSPISGHTSVYWYQQALGLGLQFLLWYDEGEERNRGNFPPRFSGRQFPNYSSELNVNALELEDSALYLCASSFGWQGATEAFFGQGTRLTVV.

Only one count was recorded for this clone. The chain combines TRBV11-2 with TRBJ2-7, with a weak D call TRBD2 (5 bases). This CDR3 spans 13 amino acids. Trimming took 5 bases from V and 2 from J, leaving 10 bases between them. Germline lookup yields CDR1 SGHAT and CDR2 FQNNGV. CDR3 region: CASSPVRAYEQYF. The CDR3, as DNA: TGTGCCAGCAGCCCCGTGAGGGCCTACGAGCAGTACTTC.

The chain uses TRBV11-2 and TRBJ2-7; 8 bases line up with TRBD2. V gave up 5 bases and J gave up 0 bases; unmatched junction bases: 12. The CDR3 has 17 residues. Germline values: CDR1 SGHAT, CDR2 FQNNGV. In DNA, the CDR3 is TGTGCCAGCAGCCCCGGGGGGGGCCAGAAGACCTCCTACGAGCAGTACTTC. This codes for CASSPGGGQKTSYEQYF.

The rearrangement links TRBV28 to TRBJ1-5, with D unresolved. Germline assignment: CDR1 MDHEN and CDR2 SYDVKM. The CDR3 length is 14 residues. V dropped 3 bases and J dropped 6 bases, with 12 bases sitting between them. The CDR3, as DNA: TGTGCCAGCAGTTTGCACGGTAGTCGTCAGCCCCAGCATTTT. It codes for CASSLHGSRQPQHF.

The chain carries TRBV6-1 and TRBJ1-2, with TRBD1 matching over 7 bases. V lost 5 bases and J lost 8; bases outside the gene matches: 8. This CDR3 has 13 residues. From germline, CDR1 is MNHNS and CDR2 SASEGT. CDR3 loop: CASSPTTGKGYTF. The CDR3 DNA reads TGTGCCAGCAGTCCCACGACAGGGAAGGGCTACACCTTC.

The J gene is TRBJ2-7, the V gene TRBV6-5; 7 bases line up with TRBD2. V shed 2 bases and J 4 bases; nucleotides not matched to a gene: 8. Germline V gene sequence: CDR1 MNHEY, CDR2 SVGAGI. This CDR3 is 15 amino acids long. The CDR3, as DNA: TGTGCCAGCAGTTACGGCAGCACGGGGGGTTACGAGCAGTACTTC. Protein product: CASSYGSTGGYEQYF.

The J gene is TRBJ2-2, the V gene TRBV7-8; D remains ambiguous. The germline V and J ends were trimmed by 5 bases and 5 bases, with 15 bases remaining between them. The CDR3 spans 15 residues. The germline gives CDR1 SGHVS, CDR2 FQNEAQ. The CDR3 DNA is TGTGCCAGCAGCCCCCGAGACCCCGGGACCGGGGAGCTGTTTTTT. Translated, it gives CASSPRDPGTGELFF.

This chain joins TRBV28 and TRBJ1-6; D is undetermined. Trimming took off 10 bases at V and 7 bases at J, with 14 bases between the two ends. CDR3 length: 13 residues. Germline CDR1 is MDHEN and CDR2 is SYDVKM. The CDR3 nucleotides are TGTGCCACCTCGAGGCCCGTGAATTCACCCCTCCACTTT. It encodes CATSRPVNSPLHF.